The present TCR beta chain was sequenced within a study of T cells in Graves' hyperthyroidism and ophthalmopathy. The CDR3 is 15 amino acids. V lost 2 bases, J lost 4 bases, and 5 bases stayed unmatched. Germline CDR1 DFQATT, CDR2 SNEGSKA (reference sequence). Patients aged 18 to 65 had newly diagnosed hyperthyroidism lasting under 2 months. Exclusion of a patient resulted from uncontrolled infection, other autoimmune disease, pregnancy or lactation. Amplified TCR beta CDR3 regions derived from RNA transcripts. HTBI primers were used for first-round RT-PCR of the TCR CDR3. One entry per CDR3 protein results from TCRdb running MiXCR on the multiplex PCR reads. The repertoire consists of roughly 740,000 distinct CDR3 sequences, with about 16% occurring once and the leading ten covering roughly 8%. On this clonotype itself: The antigen is unknown.

Study-level findings and limits: Ophthalmopathy got predicted by the model a median approximately 6 months before its onset. Peripheral blood also featured most of the thyroid clonotypes expanded above 0.001.

The sequencing input was blood. The rearrangement uses TRBV20-1 and TRBJ2-1, with 10 bases lining up with TRBD2. This TCR came from a man younger than 35 with Graves' hyperthyroidism. The CDR3 sequence: CSARPTSGEYNEQFF. In DNA, the CDR3 is TGCAGTGCTAGACCTACTAGCGGGGAATACAATGAGCAGTTCTTC.